Listed below are T cell receptor beta chains from one sample, sequenced in a study of T cell repertoires in cytomegalovirus infection. TCRdb recomputed calls from the reads with MiXCR, one row per CDR3 protein. The table includes about 530,000 distinct CDR3 sequences, about 25% detected once. The specimen was PBMCs. These receptors were taken from a human donor in good health (CMV status not recorded). Some clones in this sample may be carry-over from other donors' samples. Both conserved end residues are part of each CDR3. A D gene is named only where the DNA matches it firmly. Some rows mark clone size as missing; the rest say once, few, many or name a class of expanded clone.

size: many; D: TRBD1; V: TRBV12-3/TRBV12-4; J: TRBJ2-1; DNA: TGTGCCAGCAGTCAGACAGGGTACAATGAGCAGTTCTTC; CDR3: CASSQTGYNEQFF
size: few; D: TRBD2; V: TRBV28; J: TRBJ2-5; DNA: TGTGCCAGCAGTTTTTCGGCGGGGGGCCGCGAGACCCAGTACTTC; CDR3: CASSFSAGGRETQYF
size: NA; D: NA; V: TRBV28; J: TRBJ1-2; DNA: TGTGCCAGCACCATGTCGGGGTACTATGGCTACACCTTC; CDR3: CASTMSGYYGYTF
size: NA; D: NA; V: TRBV5-6; J: TRBJ1-5; DNA: TGTGCCAGCAGTCACGGAGGGGGGGCCAAACAGCCCCAGCATTTT; CDR3: CASSHGGGAKQPQHF
size: NA; D: NA; V: TRBV7-8; J: TRBJ2-1; DNA: TGTGCCAGCAGCTCTGGACCCGGGCTACCATACAATGAGCAGTTCTTC; CDR3: CASSSGPGLPYNEQFF
size: few; D: TRBD1; V: TRBV27; J: TRBJ1-2; DNA: TGTGCCAGCAGTCCCGGGGACAGGGCAAACTATGGCTACACCTTC; CDR3: CASSPGDRANYGYTF
size: many; D: NA; V: TRBV7-2; J: TRBJ1-1; DNA: TGTGCCAGCAGCAACCCTAACCAGAACACTGAAGCTTTCTTT; CDR3: CASSNPNQNTEAFF
size: few; D: NA; V: TRBV5-5; J: TRBJ2-3; DNA: TGTGCCAGCAGCTTGGTCCTACTGTCAGGGAGCACAGATACGCAGTATTTT; CDR3: CASSLVLLSGSTDTQYF
size: few; D: TRBD1; V: TRBV12-3/TRBV12-4; J: TRBJ2-3; DNA: TGTGCCAGCAGCCCCGGGACAGTCCTCTCAGATACGCAGTATTTT; CDR3: CASSPGTVLSDTQYF
size: many; D: TRBD2; V: TRBV7-6; J: TRBJ2-3; DNA: TGTGCCAGCAGCTCACTAGCGGGCGGCCTCACAGATACGCAGTATTTT; CDR3: CASSSLAGGLTDTQYF
size: NA; D: TRBD1; V: TRBV10-3; J: TRBJ2-1; DNA: TGTGCCATCAGTGAGGGGACAGGGGGGAGCAATGAGCAGTTCTTC; CDR3: CAISEGTGGSNEQFF
size: NA; D: NA; V: TRBV4-1; J: TRBJ1-5; DNA: TGCGCCAGCAGCCAAGGACGGGGGCCCGACTCTCCTCAGCCCCAGCATTTT; CDR3: CASSQGRGPDSPQPQHF
size: NA; D: NA; V: TRBV7-6; J: TRBJ2-3; DNA: TGTGCCAGCAGTAAACTGGAGGGTTACACAGATACGCAGTATTTT; CDR3: CASSKLEGYTDTQYF
size: few; D: NA; V: TRBV7-9; J: TRBJ1-4; DNA: TGTGCCAGCAGCTTAGAGAACCTAATGCGTGAAAAACTGTTTTTT; CDR3: CASSLENLMREKLFF
size: NA; D: NA; V: TRBV7-6; J: TRBJ2-1; DNA: TGTGCCAGCAGCCATTCTATGGAGGGCCCCTACAATGAGCAGTTCTTC; CDR3: CASSHSMEGPYNEQFF
size: NA; D: TRBD1; V: TRBV4-1; J: TRBJ1-3; DNA: TGCGCCAGCAGCCTTTCAGGGGGCGTGTGGGGAAACACCATATATTTT; CDR3: CASSLSGGVWGNTIYF
size: NA; D: NA; V: TRBV6-6; J: TRBJ2-1; DNA: TGTGCCAGCAGTTACTCCTCCGGGACCCCCGCAGTTGAGCAGTTCTTC; CDR3: CASSYSSGTPAVEQFF
size: few; D: TRBD2; V: TRBV7-6; J: TRBJ2-1; DNA: TGTGCCAGCAGCTTTTCCGATGTAGCGGGAGGGCCGATAGATGAGCAGTTCTTC; CDR3: CASSFSDVAGGPIDEQFF
size: many; D: TRBD2; V: TRBV7-2; J: TRBJ2-7; DNA: TGTGCCAGCAGCTGGGAGGGCGGCCTGAGGTACGAGCAGTACTTC; CDR3: CASSWEGGLRYEQYF
size: few; D: TRBD2; V: TRBV6-6; J: TRBJ2-7; DNA: TGTGCCAGCAGTTACTCGAGCCTAGCGGGAGGCGAGCAGTACTTC; CDR3: CASSYSSLAGGEQYF
size: many; D: NA; V: TRBV7-2; J: TRBJ2-2; DNA: TGTGCCAGCAGCCCACAACCCTCCGGCACCGGGGAGCTGTTTTTT; CDR3: CASSPQPSGTGELFF
size: many; D: NA; V: TRBV7-6; J: TRBJ2-2; DNA: TGTGCCAGCAGCTCACGGGACACCGGGGAGCTGTTTTTT; CDR3: CASSSRDTGELFF
size: NA; D: NA; V: TRBV7-2; J: TRBJ1-4; DNA: TGTGCCAGCAGCTTAGGCTCGATACGCGCTGAAAAACTGTTTTTT; CDR3: CASSLGSIRAEKLFF
size: many; D: TRBD2; V: TRBV7-6; J: TRBJ2-5; DNA: TGTGCCAGCAGCCCCCAAGCGGGAGGGCAAGAGACCCAGTACTTC; CDR3: CASSPQAGGQETQYF
size: few; D: NA; V: TRBV19; J: TRBJ1-2; DNA: TGTGCCAGTATCGACACTTCTAACTATGGCTACACCTTC; CDR3: CASIDTSNYGYTF
size: few; D: NA; V: TRBV6-2/TRBV6-3; J: TRBJ2-1; DNA: TGTGCCAGCAGTTTGACAGTATACAATGAGCAGTTCTTC; CDR3: CASSLTVYNEQFF
size: many; D: NA; V: TRBV7-6; J: TRBJ2-7; DNA: TGTGCCAGCAGCTTAGGCAAGAGCGCCTACGAGCAGTACTTC; CDR3: CASSLGKSAYEQYF
size: few; D: TRBD2; V: TRBV7-2; J: TRBJ2-1; DNA: TGTGCCAGCAGCTTAGCTAGCGGGAGTAACAACAATGAGCAGTTCTTC; CDR3: CASSLASGSNNNEQFF
size: many; D: TRBD2; V: TRBV7-3; J: TRBJ2-1; DNA: TGTGCCAGCAGCTCCCCAGCGGGAGGGATCTACAATGAGCAGTTCTTC; CDR3: CASSSPAGGIYNEQFF
size: few; D: TRBD1; V: TRBV6-5; J: TRBJ1-3; DNA: TGTGCCAGCAGCGACAGGGTTTCGGGAAACACCATATATTTT; CDR3: CASSDRVSGNTIYF
size: few; D: NA; V: TRBV7-9; J: TRBJ2-3; DNA: TGTGCCAGCAGCAGGGGGGAGATAGATACGCAGTATTTT; CDR3: CASSRGEIDTQYF
size: NA; D: NA; V: TRBV29-1; J: TRBJ2-5; DNA: TGCAGCGTTGAATGGGGGGGCGAGACCCAGTACTTC; CDR3: CSVEWGGETQYF
size: NA; D: TRBD1; V: TRBV27; J: TRBJ1-1; DNA: TGTGCCAGCAGTTTTAGTGGCAGGGGGGCCACTGAAGCTTTCTTT; CDR3: CASSFSGRGATEAFF
size: few; D: NA; V: TRBV28; J: TRBJ2-5; DNA: TGTGCCAGCAGCCCCGCCGGAGTCCAGCTCCAAGAGACCCAGTACTTC; CDR3: CASSPAGVQLQETQYF
size: NA; D: TRBD2; V: TRBV2; J: TRBJ2-1; DNA: TGTGCCAGCAGTGAAGCGGCCAGGTCTAGCGGCCTATACAATGAGCAGTTCTTC; CDR3: CASSEAARSSGLYNEQFF
size: many; D: TRBD1; V: TRBV7-2; J: TRBJ1-1; DNA: TGTGCCAGCAGCTTATCGGGACAGGGTGTAGCTTTCTTT; CDR3: CASSLSGQGVAFF
size: NA; D: TRBD1; V: TRBV7-9; J: TRBJ2-5; DNA: TGTGCCAGTGGGACCGGGACAGGCCTCCAAGAGACCCAGTACTTC; CDR3: CASGTGTGLQETQYF
size: many; D: NA; V: TRBV7-2; J: TRBJ1-5; DNA: TGTGCCAGCAGTCGGGACCTTCTTCAACAGCCCCAGCATTTT; CDR3: CASSRDLLQQPQHF
size: few; D: TRBD2; V: TRBV4-2; J: TRBJ2-1; DNA: TGTGCCAGCAGCCAAGATTGGAGCGGGAGGTTCTTC; CDR3: CASSQDWSGRFF
size: NA; D: NA; V: TRBV19; J: TRBJ2-3; DNA: TGTGCCAGTAGTATAGAGGGACAAAGCACAGATACGCAGTATTTT; CDR3: CASSIEGQSTDTQYF
size: few; D: TRBD1; V: TRBV5-8; J: TRBJ1-5; DNA: TGTGCCAGCAGGGACAGGGGGGTCCGAAATCAGCCCCAGCATTTT; CDR3: CASRDRGVRNQPQHF
size: NA; D: NA; V: TRBV7-9; J: TRBJ1-1; DNA: TGTGCCAGCAGTAACAGGAGCATGGACACTGAAGCTTTCTTT; CDR3: CASSNRSMDTEAFF
size: NA; D: TRBD1; V: TRBV28; J: TRBJ2-1; DNA: TGTGCCAGCAGTTTAAGGGGACAGGGGGACAATGAGCAGTTCTTC; CDR3: CASSLRGQGDNEQFF